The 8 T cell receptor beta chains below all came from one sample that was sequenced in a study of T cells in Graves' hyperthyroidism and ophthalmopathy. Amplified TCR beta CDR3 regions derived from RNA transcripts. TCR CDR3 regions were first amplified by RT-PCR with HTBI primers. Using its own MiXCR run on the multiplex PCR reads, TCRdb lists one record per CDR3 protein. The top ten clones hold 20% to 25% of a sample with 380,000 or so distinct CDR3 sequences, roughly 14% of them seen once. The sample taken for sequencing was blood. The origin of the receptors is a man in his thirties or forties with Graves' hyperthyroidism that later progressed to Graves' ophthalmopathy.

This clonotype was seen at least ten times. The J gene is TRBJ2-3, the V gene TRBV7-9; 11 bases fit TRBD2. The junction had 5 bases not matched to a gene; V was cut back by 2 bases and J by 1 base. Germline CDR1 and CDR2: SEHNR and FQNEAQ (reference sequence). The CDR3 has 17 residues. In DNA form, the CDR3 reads TGTGCCAGCAGCTTAACTAGGACTAGCGGGCGCACAGATACGCAGTATTTT. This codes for CASSLTRTSGRTDTQYF.

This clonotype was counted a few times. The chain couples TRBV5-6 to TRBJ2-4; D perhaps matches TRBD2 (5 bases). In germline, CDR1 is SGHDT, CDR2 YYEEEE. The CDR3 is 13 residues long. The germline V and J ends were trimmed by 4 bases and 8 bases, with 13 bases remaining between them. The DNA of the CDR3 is TGTGCCAGCAGCCCTTTCTCGGAGGACATTCAGTACTTC. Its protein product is CASSPFSEDIQYF.

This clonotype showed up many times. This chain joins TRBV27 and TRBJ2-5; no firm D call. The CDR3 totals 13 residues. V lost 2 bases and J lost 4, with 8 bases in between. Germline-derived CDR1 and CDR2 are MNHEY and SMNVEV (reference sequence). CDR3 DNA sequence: TGTGCCAGCAGTTTAGGTAGCTTAGAGACCCAGTACTTC. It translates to CASSLGSLETQYF.

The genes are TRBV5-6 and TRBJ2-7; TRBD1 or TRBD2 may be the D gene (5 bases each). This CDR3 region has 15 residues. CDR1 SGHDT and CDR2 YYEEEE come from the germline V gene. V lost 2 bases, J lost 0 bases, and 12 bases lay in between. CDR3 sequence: CASSFPWDVSYEQYF. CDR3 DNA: TGTGCCAGCAGCTTTCCTTGGGACGTCTCCTACGAGCAGTACTTC.

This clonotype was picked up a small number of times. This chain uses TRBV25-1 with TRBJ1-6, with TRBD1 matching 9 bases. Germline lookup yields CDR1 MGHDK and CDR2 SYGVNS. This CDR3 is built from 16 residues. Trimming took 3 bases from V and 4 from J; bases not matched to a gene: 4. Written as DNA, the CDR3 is TGTGCCAGCAGTGAGACAGGGGGTGGTTATAATTCACCCCTCCACTTT. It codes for CASSETGGGYNSPLHF.

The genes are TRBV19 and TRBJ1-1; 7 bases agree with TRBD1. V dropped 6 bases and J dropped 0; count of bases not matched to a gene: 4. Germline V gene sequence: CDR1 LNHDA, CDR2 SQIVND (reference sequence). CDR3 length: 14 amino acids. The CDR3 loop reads CASREGQLNTEAFF. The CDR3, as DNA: TGTGCCAGTAGGGAGGGACAGTTGAACACTGAAGCTTTCTTT.

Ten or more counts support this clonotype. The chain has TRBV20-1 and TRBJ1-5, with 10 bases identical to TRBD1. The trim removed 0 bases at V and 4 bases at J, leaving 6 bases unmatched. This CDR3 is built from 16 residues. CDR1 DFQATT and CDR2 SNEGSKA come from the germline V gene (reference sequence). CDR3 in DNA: TGCAGTGCTAGAGACACGGGACAGGGGTGGAATCAGCCCCAGCATTTT. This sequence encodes CSARDTGQGWNQPQHF.

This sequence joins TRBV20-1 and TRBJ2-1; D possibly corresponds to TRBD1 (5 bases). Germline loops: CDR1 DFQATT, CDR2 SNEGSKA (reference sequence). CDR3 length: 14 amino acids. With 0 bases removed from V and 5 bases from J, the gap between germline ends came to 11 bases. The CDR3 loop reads CSARDTDSHNEQFF. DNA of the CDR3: TGCAGTGCTAGAGATACCGACAGCCACAATGAGCAGTTCTTC.